This T cell receptor beta chain is drawn from a study of blood T cell repertoires in COVID-19. Study as a whole: The United States, Italy and Spain provided the acute and convalescent COVID-19 samples. T cells, B-cell-depleted T cells, or PBMCs provided the cDNA or gDNA that served as material.

This clone has a single count. In the study's own analysis: Researchers report that nucleated cell counts were estimated from reference gene primer amplification. Clones were sequenced by immunoSEQ multiplex PCR, and TCRdb holds only the in-frame ones, with some missing. For V, J and clone size, that table is used; D and trimming come from the DNA. The sample yields 70,000 to 95,000 clones, 85% to 90% seen once. The CDR3 has 13 amino acids. Trimming removed 7 bases from V and 1 base from J, with 10 bases in between. The germline gives CDR1 SNHLY, CDR2 FYNNEI. This receptor was obtained from a woman aged 80 or over with active COVID-19. Sequencing was carried out using peripheral blood. The genes are TRBV2 and TRBJ1-1; D is unresolved. For the CDR3, the DNA is TGTGCCAGCACTTGGCGGCAGAACACTGAAGCTTTCTTT. This translates into CASTWRQNTEAFF.